The 22 T cell receptor beta chains in this list originate from one sample, sequenced in a study of CD4 T cells in relation to SARS-CoV-2 and coronaviruses. Antigens for these TCRs are unknown. Clones were read by immunoSEQ multiplex PCR, and TCRdb kept only the in-frame ones, dropping some. Of around 30,000 clones detected, about four fifths appear once; the ten largest clones hold 3.4%. Source material: memory CD4+ T cells from PBMCs, cultured in vitro. The source is an adult with COVID-19.

J is TRBJ2-7 and V is TRBV10-2; D gene unclear. This CDR3 contains 11 residues. Germline CDR1 is WSHSY and CDR2 is SAAADI. Trimming removed 3 bases at V and 2 bases at J, with 2 bases between. The CDR3 reads CASSEPYEQYF. CDR3 DNA sequence: TGCGCCAGCAGTGAACCCTACGAGCAGTACTTC.

The chain combines TRBV5-8 with TRBJ2-2; 7 positions match TRBD1. J gave up 0 bases and V 6 bases, and 5 bases lay outside the gene matches. This CDR3 comprises 15 residues. The germline V gene has CDR1 SGHTS and CDR2 YDEGEE. CDR3 in DNA: TGTGCCAGCAAGAGAGGACAGGCGAACACCGGGGAGCTGTTTTTT. It encodes CASKRGQANTGELFF.

The V gene is TRBV4-3, the J gene TRBJ2-1; 11 bases map to TRBD2. Germline V gene sequence: CDR1 LGHNA, CDR2 YSLEER. The V segment lost 0 bases and the J segment 3 bases; nucleotides outside the gene matches: 4. CDR3 length: 17 residues. CDR3 sequence reads: CASSQDVGLAVYNEQFF. CDR3 nucleotide sequence: TGCGCCAGCAGCCAAGATGTGGGACTAGCGGTCTACAATGAGCAGTTCTTC.

The chain has TRBV2 and TRBJ2-1; D is possibly TRBD2 (5 bases). This CDR3 has 17 residues. From germline, CDR1 is SNHLY and CDR2 FYNNEI. Trimming took off 3 bases at V and 0 bases at J, with 15 bases between the two ends. The CDR3 region has the DNA TGTGCCAGCAGTGAGGGAGCGGAGAGAAGCTCCTACAATGAGCAGTTCTTC. Translated: CASSEGAERSSYNEQFF.

This chain joins TRBV6-5 and TRBJ2-7; TRBD1 agrees at 11 bases. The CDR3 extends over 14 amino acids. J lost 7 bases, V lost 7 bases, and 9 bases had no gene match. Germline assignment: CDR1 MNHEY and CDR2 SVGAGI. In DNA form, the CDR3 reads TGTGCCAGCACCACTGGACAGGGGGCGAGGGAGCAGTACTTC. It codes for CASTTGQGAREQYF.

The rearrangement joins TRBV10-2 to TRBJ1-5; D gene ambiguous. The CDR3 runs 15 residues. Germline CDR1 is WSHSY and CDR2 is SAAADI. V lost 5 bases and J lost 3, with 14 bases in between. The CDR3 loop reads CASSSGPPYNQPQHF. Written as DNA, the CDR3 is TGCGCCAGCAGTAGCGGGCCACCTTACAATCAGCCCCAGCATTTT.

The count of this clone is one. The V and J genes are TRBV4-3 and TRBJ2-3; 14 nucleotides match TRBD2. Germline V gives CDR1 LGHNA, CDR2 YSLEER. The CDR3 totals 20 residues. The junction had 10 bases not matched to a gene; V was cut back by 2 bases and J by 0 bases. CDR3 protein: CASSQSGTSGSFDSTDTQYF. Here the CDR3 DNA reads TGCGCCAGCAGCCAATCCGGGACTAGCGGGAGTTTCGATAGCACAGATACGCAGTATTTT.

The V and J genes are TRBV5-1 and TRBJ2-3; no reliable D call. V was trimmed by 0 bases and J by 6 bases, leaving 14 bases between them. The CDR3 consists of 15 residues. Germline CDR1 is SGHRS and CDR2 is YFSETQ. CDR3: CASSLGGWAPDTQYF. DNA of the CDR3: TGCGCCAGCAGCTTGGGAGGTTGGGCCCCGGATACGCAGTATTTT.

The chain recombines TRBV6-4 with TRBJ2-3; 10 bases agree with TRBD1. Germline V CDR1 and CDR2: MRHNA, SNTAGT. This CDR3 region has 14 residues. V lost 8 bases, J lost 4 bases, and 6 bases stayed unmatched. CDR3 nucleotide sequence: TGTGCCAGCGGAAAGGGACAGGGGTCAGATACGCAGTATTTT. Amino acid sequence: CASGKGQGSDTQYF.

This chain links TRBV6-5 with TRBJ2-1; 10 bases are a match to TRBD2. Germline lookup yields CDR1 MNHEY and CDR2 SVGAGI. V shed 2 bases and J 8 bases; nucleotides not matched to a gene: 6. The length of the CDR3 is 15 residues. CDR3 protein: CASSYRTSGRDEQFF. The CDR3 nucleotides read TGTGCCAGCAGTTACCGGACTAGCGGTAGAGATGAGCAGTTCTTC.

V and J are TRBV24-1 and TRBJ2-5, with D possibly called TRBD1 or TRBD2 (5 bases each). V lost 4 bases and J 6 bases, leaving 14 bases between the germline ends. The CDR3 loop spans 14 amino acids. Germline CDR1 KGHDR, CDR2 SFDVKD. For the CDR3, the DNA is TGTGCCACCAGTGACGGGTGGGACGTAAAGACCCAGTACTTC. Translation: CATSDGWDVKTQYF.

This clone has a handful of counts. This chain uses TRBV7-3 with TRBJ2-1, with D tentatively TRBD1 or TRBD2 (5 bases each). The V gene lost 2 bases and the J gene lost 4 bases, with 15 bases spanning the gap. This CDR3 is 16 amino acids long. CDR1 and CDR2 from the germline V gene are SGHTA and FQGTGA. The CDR3 sequence is CASSLEGTYGYNEQFF. CDR3 nucleotide sequence: TGTGCCAGCAGCTTAGAGGGGACCTACGGGTACAATGAGCAGTTCTTC.

CDR3 in amino acids: CASSFPRFGNTIYF. CDR3 in DNA: TGTGCCAGCAGCTTCCCTCGGTTTGGAAACACCATATATTTT. The chain uses TRBV7-3 and TRBJ1-3, with D hard to call. V shed 3 bases and J shed 3 bases, with 9 bases lying between them. Looked up from germline, CDR1 is SGHTA and CDR2 is FQGTGA. The CDR3 covers 14 residues.

This rearrangement joins TRBV3-1 (or the pseudogene TRBV3-2) to TRBJ1-2; a weak D match, TRBD1 (5 bases). The CDR3 consists of 14 residues. Trimming cost V 2 bases and J 7 bases, with 14 bases left between them. CDR1 is LGHDT, CDR2 YNNKEL, per germline (reference sequence). CDR3 sequence reads: CASSQSWARVGYTF. In nucleotides, the CDR3 is TGTGCCAGCAGCCAAAGTTGGGCCAGGGTTGGCTACACCTTC.

This clone was detected only a few times. V and J are TRBV9 and TRBJ2-2, with D uncertain. Per the germline V gene, CDR1 is SGDLS and CDR2 is YYNGEE. The CDR3 spans 13 residues. V was cut by 0 bases and J by 8 bases, with 8 bases left in between. The CDR3, as DNA: TGTGCCAGCAGCGTAGGAGGAGCGGGGGAGCTGTTTTTT. It encodes CASSVGGAGELFF.

This clone occurred a few times. The chain is built from TRBV5-4 and TRBJ1-2; D is unclear. V lost 0 bases, J lost 4 bases, and 4 bases lay in between. CDR1 SGHNT and CDR2 YYREEE come from the germline V gene (reference sequence). The CDR3 runs 12 residues. The CDR3 is CASSLGVYGYTF. The CDR3 region has the DNA TGTGCCAGCAGCTTGGGGGTCTATGGCTACACCTTC.

This clone showed up just a few times. J is TRBJ2-2 and V is TRBV7-3; D uncertain. CDR3 length: 13 amino acids. V dropped 5 bases and J dropped 6 bases, with 10 bases sitting between them. Germline CDR1 is SGHTA and CDR2 is FQGTGA. For the CDR3, the DNA is TGTGCCAGCAGCACCCGTTCGGCCGGGGAGCTGTTTTTT. As protein: CASSTRSAGELFF.

The gene calls are TRBV10-3 and TRBJ2-7; no clear D. V was pared by 0 bases and J by 4 bases, with 13 bases between. The CDR3 is 15 residues long. CDR1 is ENHRY and CDR2 is SYGVKD in the germline V gene. CDR3 sequence: CAISESRGFTYEQYF. The CDR3 DNA reads as TGTGCCATCAGTGAGTCGAGAGGTTTTACATACGAGCAGTACTTC.

V gene TRBV12-5 combines with J gene TRBJ2-2, with D uncertain. V was pared by 5 bases and J by 7 bases, with 8 bases between. CDR3 length equals 12 residues. Germline V gene sequence: CDR1 LGHNT, CDR2 FRNRAP. The CDR3 DNA reads as TGTGCTAGTGGTCCTAGTAACGGGGAGCTGTTTTTT. It encodes CASGPSNGELFF.

The rearrangement uses TRBV19 and TRBJ2-1; 13 nucleotides match TRBD2. With 5 bases clipped from V and 7 bases from J, the junction kept 5 bases outside the gene matches. Per the germline V gene, CDR1 is LNHDA and CDR2 is SQIVND (reference sequence). The CDR3 has 15 amino acids. The CDR3 nucleotides read TGTGCCAGTAGTCCTGGACTAGCGGGAGCGAATGAGCAGTTCTTC. Its protein product is CASSPGLAGANEQFF. Full variable domain (outside the CDR3, taken from reference TRBV19 and TRBJ2-1): DGGITQSPKYLFRKEGQNVTLSCEQNLNHDAMYWYRQDPGQGLRLIYYSQIVNDFQKGDIAEGYSVSREKKESFPLTVTSAQKNPTAFYLCASSPGLAGANEQFFGPGTRLTVL.

J is TRBJ2-7 and V is TRBV27, with D maybe TRBD2 (6 bases). Trimming removed 2 bases from V and 5 bases from J, with 16 bases in between. The CDR3 consists of 15 residues. The germline V gene encodes CDR1 MNHEY and CDR2 SMNVEV (reference sequence). For the CDR3, the DNA is TGTGCCAGCAGTTTAACCGGGACTCCCGAGGACGAGCAGTACTTC. Translation: CASSLTGTPEDEQYF.

The chain couples TRBV9 to TRBJ1-2; D not resolved. CDR1 and CDR2 from the germline V gene are SGDLS and YYNGEE. The CDR3 runs to 14 residues. Trimming took off 5 bases at V and 3 bases at J, with 14 bases between the two ends. CDR3 sequence (DNA): TGTGCCAGCAGTCAGCTGGCGGTGGACTATGGCTACACCTTC. As protein: CASSQLAVDYGYTF. Looking up the rest from reference TRBV9 and TRBJ1-2 gives the full variable domain: DSGVTQTPKHLITATGQRVTLRCSPRSGDLSVYWYQQSLDQGLQFLIQYYNGEERAKGNILERFSAQQFPDLHSELNLSSLELGDSALYFCASSQLAVDYGYTFGSGTRLTVV.